The 30 T cell receptor beta chains below come from one sample, sequenced in a study of neurological immune-mediated disorders. TCRdb recomputed calls from the 5' RACE reads with MiXCR, one row per CDR3 protein. The repertoire has about 38,000 distinct CDR3 sequences, 9.5% to 13% of them found once; the top ten carry 3% to 4.5%. Specimen: CD4+ T cells from blood. The source of these receptors is a woman aged 30 to 39 with HTLV-1-associated myelopathy (HAM/TSP).

This clonotype was recorded at least ten times. V gene TRBV20-1 combines with J gene TRBJ2-3, with TRBD2 identical over 8 bases. Trimming cost V 3 bases and J 8 bases; bases outside gene matches: 7. The CDR3 spans 13 residues. Germline assignment: CDR1 DFQATT and CDR2 SNEGSKA (reference sequence). CDR3 nucleotide sequence: TGCAGTGCTAGCCTGACTAGCGCTGGTACGCAGTATTTT. Translating gives CSASLTSAGTQYF.

Ten or more counts support this clonotype. The chain recombines TRBV15 with TRBJ2-2, with D unresolved. V shed 0 bases and J shed 15 bases, with 17 bases lying between them. Germline V gene data show CDR1 as LNHNV and CDR2 as YYDKDF (reference sequence). This CDR3 region has 14 residues. The DNA of the CDR3 is TGTGCCACCAGCAGAGACCTGCGGTCCAGAGGAGTGTTTTTT. This gives the protein CATSRDLRSRGVFF.

This clonotype was observed many times. The gene calls are TRBV28 and TRBJ1-3; D not resolved. V gave up 10 bases and J gave up 4 bases, with 17 bases separating them. Germline lookup yields CDR1 MDHEN and CDR2 SYDVKM. This CDR3 comprises 14 residues. As DNA, the CDR3 is TGTGCCACCGCTGGACCCGCGAGAGGAAACACCATATATTTT. It codes for CATAGPARGNTIYF.

There are many counts of this clonotype. The chain employs TRBV20-1 and TRBJ1-2; 9 bases match TRBD1. The J segment lost 8 bases and the V segment lost 6 bases, leaving 10 bases of the junction unmatched. This CDR3 is built from 13 residues. Germline assignment: CDR1 DFQATT and CDR2 SNEGSKA (reference sequence). The CDR3 is CSASGTGRSGYTF. The CDR3 nucleotides are TGCAGTGCCTCCGGGACAGGGCGTTCCGGCTACACCTTC.

This clonotype was seen once. The genes are TRBV5-1 and TRBJ1-3; D uncertain. With 3 bases removed from V and 4 bases from J, the gap between germline ends came to 8 bases. The CDR3 is 13 residues long. CDR1 and CDR2 from the germline V gene are SGHRS and YFSETQ. This chain's CDR3 is CASSYSTGNTIYF. CDR3 DNA sequence: TGCGCCAGCAGCTACAGCACCGGAAACACCATATATTTT. Based on the CDR3 plus reference TRBV5-1 and TRBJ1-3, the full variable domain is KAGVTQTPRYLIKTRGQQVTLSCSPISGHRSVSWYQQTPGQGLQFLFEYFSETQRNKGNFPGRFSGRQFSNSRSEMNVSTLELGDSALYLCASSYSTGNTIYFGEGSWLTVV.

Regarding this clonotype: No DNA is shown, since the ends of the CDR3 on it are uncertain; the CDR3 is the one TCRdb lists. The V call is TRBV12-3 or TRBV12-4, the J call TRBJ1-6; the table calls TRBD1, which could not be checked here. The CDR3 is 21 residues long, counting both termini. The CDR3 region is CASSFYICSASQGIVGSPLHF.

This clonotype was observed many times. The chain couples TRBV7-2 to TRBJ1-3; a weak D match, TRBD1 (6 bases). The V end was cut by 1 base, the J end by 2 bases, with 9 bases between. This CDR3 spans 15 amino acids. The V gene's germline CDR1 is SGHTA and CDR2 FQGNSA. The CDR3 DNA reads TGTGCCAGCAGCTTAGGGGGGGCGGCTGGAAACACCATATATTTT. Protein product: CASSLGGAAGNTIYF.

This clonotype was seen many times. The chain joins TRBV6-5 to TRBJ1-1, with a tentative D call TRBD1 (5 bases). The germline gives CDR1 MNHEY, CDR2 SVGAGI. Trimming removed 4 bases from V and 0 bases from J, with 15 bases in between. CDR3 length: 16 residues. CDR3 region: CASSWGLGRLNTEAFF. The CDR3 nucleotides read TGTGCCAGCAGTTGGGGACTAGGACGGTTGAACACTGAAGCTTTCTTT.

This clonotype showed up many times. The chain carries TRBV5-1 and TRBJ2-1; 10 bases fit TRBD2. CDR1 and CDR2 from the germline V gene are SGHRS and YFSETQ. The CDR3 is 17 amino acids. V lost 2 bases to trimming and J lost 4 bases; unmatched junction nucleotides: 9. CDR3 DNA: TGCGCCAGCAGCTTACAACCAGCGGGGGGGAGTTACAATGAGCAGTTCTTC. As protein: CASSLQPAGGSYNEQFF.

This clonotype was picked up many times. The CDR3 DNA reads as TGCGCCAGCAGCCCGAACCCGGGACAGGGGAATGAAAAACTGTTTTTT. Its protein product is CASSPNPGQGNEKLFF. This rearrangement joins TRBV5-1 to TRBJ1-4; 10 bases fit TRBD1. Germline-derived CDR1 and CDR2 are SGHRS and YFSETQ. J gave up 5 bases and V 4 bases, and 8 bases lay outside the gene matches. The length of the CDR3 is 16 residues.

The chain links TRBV30 to TRBJ1-2; 8 nucleotides align to TRBD1. The V gene end was trimmed by 3 bases and the J gene end by 7 bases; junction bases not matched to a gene: 10. This CDR3 has 14 residues. CDR1 GTSNPN and CDR2 SVGIG come from the germline V gene (reference sequence). The chain's CDR3 is CAWRDYLQGGGYTF. The DNA of the CDR3 is TGTGCCTGGAGGGACTACCTACAGGGGGGTGGCTACACCTTC.

The sample holds many counts of this clonotype. The gene calls are TRBV5-6 and TRBJ1-5; D unclear. V was trimmed by 4 bases and J by 2 bases, leaving 13 bases between them. The germline gives CDR1 SGHDT, CDR2 YYEEEE. The CDR3 covers 15 residues. CDR3 sequence: CASSPRGTGNQPQHF. The CDR3 coding sequence is TGTGCCAGCAGCCCCCGGGGAACCGGCAATCAGCCCCAGCATTTT.

At least ten counts were recorded for this clonotype. The chain carries TRBV20-1 and TRBJ2-4; D may be TRBD2 (7 bases). The CDR3 is made up of 20 amino acids. Germline V gives CDR1 DFQATT, CDR2 SNEGSKA (reference sequence). V lost 5 bases and J 2 bases, leaving 31 bases between the germline ends. CDR3 bases: TGCAGTGCTGCAACCCTAGGGGGGGGGAGAGGTTCGGGGACCAAAAACATTCAGTACTTC. Residues: CSAATLGGGRGSGTKNIQYF.

This clonotype has ten or more counts. The rearrangement uses TRBV20-1 and TRBJ2-4, with TRBD2 matching over 9 bases. CDR3 size: 15 residues. With V trimmed by 7 bases and J by 1 base, 8 bases remained unmatched. Germline V gene lookup returns CDR1 DFQATT and CDR2 SNEGSKA (reference sequence). CDR3 sequence reads: CSGAVAGVAKNIQYF. CDR3 DNA sequence: TGCAGTGGGGCTGTAGCGGGGGTGGCCAAAAACATTCAGTACTTC.

This clonotype came up many times. The chain links TRBV10-3 to TRBJ2-3; 9 positions match TRBD1. This CDR3 is 15 amino acids long. CDR1 and CDR2 (germline): ENHRY, SYGVKD. J lost 0 bases, V lost 8 bases, and 6 bases had no gene match. The CDR3 region has the DNA TGTGCCATCGGTTTGGGGACAGGGAGCACAGATACGCAGTATTTT. The encoded protein is CAIGLGTGSTDTQYF.

This clonotype was recorded at least ten times. The V gene is TRBV6-2 or TRBV6-3, the J gene TRBJ2-3; no reliable D call. Trimming took 4 bases from V and 5 from J, leaving 4 bases between them. The germline V gene has CDR1 MNHEY and CDR2 SVGEGT. The CDR3 extends over 11 amino acids. The CDR3, as DNA: TGTGCCAGCAGTTTTTTAGATACGCAGTATTTT. Translated, it gives CASSFLDTQYF.

This clonotype has ten or more counts. The chain uses TRBV20-1 and TRBJ2-2, with 15 bases matching TRBD2. From germline, CDR1 is DFQATT and CDR2 SNEGSKA (reference sequence). The V segment lost 2 bases and the J segment 5 bases; nucleotides outside the gene matches: 6. CDR3 length: 17 residues. For the CDR3, the DNA is TGCAGTGCTAGACCCTTAGGACTAGCGGGGGGGACCGGGGAGCTGTTTTTT. This encodes CSARPLGLAGGTGELFF.

This clonotype was detected ten times or more. The chain couples TRBV6-2 or TRBV6-3 to TRBJ1-4, with D maybe TRBD1 (6 bases). V was trimmed by 0 bases and J by 4 bases, leaving 21 bases between them. In germline, CDR1 is MNHEY, CDR2 SVGEGT. This CDR3 region has 19 residues. CDR3: CASSYSKFGREQGNEKLFF. The CDR3 DNA reads as TGTGCCAGCAGTTACTCGAAATTCGGTCGGGAACAGGGTAATGAAAAACTGTTTTTT.

This clonotype was observed at least ten times. The rearrangement uses TRBV7-3 and TRBJ1-1; 7 nucleotides agree with TRBD1. This CDR3 is built from 13 residues. The germline CDR1 and CDR2 sequences are SGHTA and FQGTGA. Unmatched junction bases numbered 5, after V lost 5 bases and J lost 5 bases. Here the CDR3 reads CASSLRGATEAFF. The CDR3 DNA reads TGTGCCAGCAGCCTCAGGGGGGCAACTGAAGCTTTCTTT.

This clonotype appeared many times. The rearrangement uses TRBV6-5 and TRBJ1-6, with D hard to call. The V end lost 1 base, the J end lost 6 bases, and 4 bases lay between the germline ends. In germline, CDR1 is MNHEY, CDR2 SVGAGI. The CDR3 is made up of 13 amino acids. This chain's CDR3 is CASSYFPNSPLHF. CDR3 DNA: TGTGCCAGCAGTTACTTTCCTAATTCACCCCTCCACTTT.

This clonotype was seen repeatedly, ten times or more. The chain links TRBV5-5 to TRBJ2-3; D is unresolved. The V and J ends lost 0 bases and 2 bases respectively, with 13 bases between them. Germline V gene lookup returns CDR1 SGHKS and CDR2 YYEKEE (reference sequence). The CDR3 sequence is 16 residues long. Here the CDR3 reads CASSLAGRPHTDTQYF. CDR3 nucleotide sequence: TGTGCCAGCAGCTTGGCTGGACGGCCGCACACAGATACGCAGTATTTT.

Many counts were recorded for this clonotype. The chain carries TRBV20-1 and TRBJ1-6; no reliable D call. The CDR3 spans 14 residues. Per germline, CDR1 DFQATT and CDR2 SNEGSKA (reference sequence). V was shortened by 6 bases and J by 8 bases, with 17 bases between the two germline ends. The CDR3 here is CSARRLPQDSPLHF. The CDR3 DNA is TGCAGTGCCCGAAGGCTCCCCCAGGATTCACCCCTCCACTTT.

Regarding this clonotype: In this CDR3 the conserved last residue, phenylalanine or tryptophan, is missing, so a read error is likely. Because the CDR3's place on the DNA is in doubt, the DNA is left out and the CDR3 is given as listed by TCRdb. The chain recombines TRBV7-9 with TRBJ1-2. Germline V gives CDR1 SEHNR, CDR2 FQNEAQ (reference sequence). The CDR3 totals 15 residues, both ends included. CDR3 sequence reads: CASSLEGISSYGYNV.

This clonotype was found many times. V gene TRBV6-5 combines with J gene TRBJ1-6; unclear D gene. This CDR3 comprises 12 residues. Germline V gene sequence: CDR1 MNHEY, CDR2 SVGAGI. Trimming pared 6 bases from V and 7 bases from J, leaving 7 bases between. The CDR3 spells CASREGNSPLHF. In DNA, the CDR3 is TGTGCCAGCAGGGAGGGCAATTCACCCCTCCACTTT.

This clonotype has ten or more counts. The rearrangement links TRBV20-1 to TRBJ1-1; TRBD1 agrees at 8 bases. With V trimmed by 6 bases and J by 2 bases, 2 bases remained unmatched. The CDR3 is made up of 12 amino acids. CDR1 is DFQATT, CDR2 SNEGSKA, per germline (reference sequence). CDR3 region: CSAGTGNTEAFF. CDR3 in DNA: TGCAGTGCCGGGACAGGTAACACTGAAGCTTTCTTT.

This clonotype was counted at least ten times. This chain joins TRBV29-1 and TRBJ1-1; tentative D call: TRBD1 (5 bases). The V end was cut by 4 bases, the J end by 3 bases, with 12 bases between. CDR1 SQVTM and CDR2 ANQGSEA come from the germline V gene. This CDR3 has 13 amino acids. CDR3 sequence reads: CSVVSGGDTEAFF. The CDR3 region has the DNA TGCAGCGTTGTTTCGGGGGGGGACACTGAAGCTTTCTTT.

This clonotype has at least ten counts. The chain recombines TRBV10-3 with TRBJ1-2; D gene ambiguous. CDR3 length equals 13 residues. The V end lost 2 bases, the J end lost 5 bases, and 9 bases lay between the germline ends. Germline V lookup: CDR1 ENHRY, CDR2 SYGVKD. CDR3 amino acids: CAISEESVYGYTF. For the CDR3, the DNA is TGTGCCATCAGTGAGGAATCAGTATATGGCTACACCTTC.

This clonotype was picked up many times. The rearrangement links TRBV6-5 to TRBJ1-6, with D unresolved. This CDR3 has 16 amino acids. Trimming left V 5 bases short and J 6 bases short, with 17 bases between. CDR1 and CDR2 (germline): MNHEY, SVGAGI. CDR3 nucleotide sequence: TGTGCCAGCAGTCAACTATCGGAGGGCCTTAATTCACCCCTCCACTTT. The encoded protein is CASSQLSEGLNSPLHF.

This clonotype appeared many times. The CDR3 protein is CASSLATLNTGELFF. The CDR3 coding sequence is TGCGCCAGCAGCTTGGCCACACTGAACACCGGGGAGCTGTTTTTT. The V gene is TRBV5-1, the J gene TRBJ2-2; D remains ambiguous. The CDR3 has 15 amino acids. Trimming removed 0 bases at V and 1 base at J, with 7 bases between. Germline V lookup: CDR1 SGHRS, CDR2 YFSETQ.

This clonotype was recorded many times. This chain uses TRBV18 with TRBJ1-1, with 7 positions matching TRBD1. This CDR3 has 14 amino acids. Germline CDR1 and CDR2: KGHSH and LQKENI. J was trimmed by 2 bases and V by 8 bases; bases with no gene match: 8. CDR3 sequence (DNA): TGTGCCAGCGCGACGACAGGGAGAAACACTGAAGCTTTCTTT. Translation gives CASATTGRNTEAFF. Together with reference TRBV18 and TRBJ1-1, the CDR3 gives the full variable domain: NAGVMQNPRHLVRRRGQEARLRCSPMKGHSHVYWYRQLPEEGLKFMVYLQKENIIDESGMPKERFSAEFPKEGPSILRIQQVVRGDSAAYFCASATTGRNTEAFFGQGTRLTVV.